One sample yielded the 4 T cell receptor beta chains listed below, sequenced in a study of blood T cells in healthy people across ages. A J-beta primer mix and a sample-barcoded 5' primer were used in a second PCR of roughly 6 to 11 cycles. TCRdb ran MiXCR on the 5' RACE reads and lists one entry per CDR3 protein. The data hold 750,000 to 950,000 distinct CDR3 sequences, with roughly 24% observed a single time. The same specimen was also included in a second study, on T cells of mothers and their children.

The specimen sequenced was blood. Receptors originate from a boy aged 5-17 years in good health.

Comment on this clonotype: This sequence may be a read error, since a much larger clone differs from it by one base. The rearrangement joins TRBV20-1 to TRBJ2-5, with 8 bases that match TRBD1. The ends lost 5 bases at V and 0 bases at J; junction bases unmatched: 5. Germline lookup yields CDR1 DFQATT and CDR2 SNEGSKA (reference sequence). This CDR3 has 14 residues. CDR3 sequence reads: CSAPWTGNQETQYF. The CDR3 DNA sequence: TGCAGTGCTCCCTGGACAGGGAACCAAGAGACCCAGTACTTC.

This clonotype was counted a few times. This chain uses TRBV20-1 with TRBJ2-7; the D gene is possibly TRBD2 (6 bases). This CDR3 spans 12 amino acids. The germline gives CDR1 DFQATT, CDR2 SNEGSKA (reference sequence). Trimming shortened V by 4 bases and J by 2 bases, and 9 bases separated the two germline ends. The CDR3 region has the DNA TGCAGTGCTACGTGGGGGGCCTACGAGCAGTACTTC. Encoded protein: CSATWGAYEQYF.

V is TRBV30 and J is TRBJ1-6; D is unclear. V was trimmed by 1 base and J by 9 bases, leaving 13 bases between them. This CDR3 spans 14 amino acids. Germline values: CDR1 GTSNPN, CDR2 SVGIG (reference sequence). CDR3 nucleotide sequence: TGTGCCTGGAGTGAACCTCCAAGCCTTTCACCCCTCCACTTT. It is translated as CAWSEPPSLSPLHF.

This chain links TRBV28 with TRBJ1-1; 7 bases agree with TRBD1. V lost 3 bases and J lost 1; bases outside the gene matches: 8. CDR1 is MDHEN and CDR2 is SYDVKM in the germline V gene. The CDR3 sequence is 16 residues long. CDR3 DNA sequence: TGTGCCAGCAGTTTTTCCACAACAGGGGCGAACACTGAAGCTTTCTTT. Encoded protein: CASSFSTTGANTEAFF.